This is a list of T cell receptor beta chains from one sample in a study of blood T cell repertoires in COVID-19. The table came from immunoSEQ multiplex PCR; TCRdb's copy has only in-frame clones and leaves some out. The table records about 220,000 clones, more than 70% of them present only once. The specimen was peripheral blood. The origin of the receptors is a woman at least 80 years old with acute or convalescent COVID-19. Both conserved end residues are part of each CDR3. D genes are given only for firm matches. Clone size is stated in some rows and not others, as once, few, many or a class when expanded.

TRBV27	TRBJ1-2	NA	TRBD1	TGTGCCAGCAGTCCCCCGGGACAGGGCTACACCTTC	CASSPPGQGYTF
TRBV30	TRBJ2-3	NA	NA	TGTGCCTGGAGACAGGGAATAAAGACAGATACGCAGTATTTT	CAWRQGIKTDTQYF
TRBV5-4	TRBJ1-1	few	NA	TGTGCCAGCAGCTGGTCCCAGGGGTTGAACACTGAAGCTTTCTTT	CASSWSQGLNTEAFF
TRBV4-2	TRBJ1-1	NA	NA	TGTGCCAGCAGCCAAGGGCCAGGGGCGGACACTGAAGCTTTCTTT	CASSQGPGADTEAFF
TRBV7-9	TRBJ1-5	NA	NA	TGTGCCAGCAGCTTATTCACGACGGGGGGTCAGCCCCAGCATTTT	CASSLFTTGGQPQHF
TRBV10-3	TRBJ1-1	NA	NA	TGTGCCAGAAAAACAGATTTGAACACTGAAGCTTTCTTT	CARKTDLNTEAFF
TRBV19	TRBJ1-2	NA	NA	TGTGCCAGTACCTGGGGTCAGGGTTCGATAGGTGGCTACACCTTC	CASTWGQGSIGGYTF
TRBV28	TRBJ1-5	NA	NA	TGTGCCAGCAGTTTATCAGGGGTCGGCAATCAGCCCCAGCATTTT	CASSLSGVGNQPQHF
TRBV2	TRBJ2-2	few	TRBD1	TGTGCCAGCTCGGGACAGGCGAACACCGGGGAGCTGTTTTTT	CASSGQANTGELFF
TRBV6-5	TRBJ1-4	NA	TRBD1	TGTGCCAGCAGTTACCTGGGGGACAGGGTGTTGTTTTTT	CASSYLGDRVLFF
TRBV7-8	TRBJ2-3	NA	NA	TGTGCCAGCAGCTCATTGGACCCCGTGGGGGCCGGGACAGATACGCAGTATTTT	CASSSLDPVGAGTDTQYF
TRBV28	TRBJ2-3	few	NA	TGTGCCAGCAGTCTTCTATTTTCGGACAACACAGATACGCAGTATTTT	CASSLLFSDNTDTQYF
TRBV7-9	TRBJ2-7	NA	NA	TGTGCCAGCAGCCCAATGGCGGCGAGCTCCTACGAGCAGTACTTC	CASSPMAASSYEQYF
TRBV28	TRBJ1-2	once	NA	TGTGCGAGCAGGCTTAGCTCGAATGGCTACACCTTC	CASRLSSNGYTF
TRBV5-6	TRBJ1-2	NA	NA	TGTGCCAGCAGCTCTGGACAGATAAGGCCCACTAACTATGGCTACACCTTC	CASSSGQIRPTNYGYTF
TRBV2	TRBJ1-3	NA	TRBD1	TGTGCCAGCAGTCCCGACAGGGCGTCGGGAAACACCATATATTTT	CASSPDRASGNTIYF
TRBV30	TRBJ1-1	few	NA	TGTGCCTGGACGTCTGCAGATAAAGCTTTCTTT	CAWTSADKAFF
TRBV12-3/TRBV12-4	TRBJ1-2	few	NA	TGTGCCTGCGACACTCCCTATGGCTACACCTTC	CACDTPYGYTF
TRBV19	TRBJ1-1	NA	NA	TGTGCCAGTAGTAGTACCCCACGCGGGGACACTGAAGCTTTCTTT	CASSSTPRGDTEAFF
TRBV15	TRBJ1-4	NA	TRBD1	TGTGCCACCAGCAGCTGGACAGGGGGCGAGGAAAAACTGTTTTTT	CATSSWTGGEEKLFF
TRBV20-1	TRBJ2-7	NA	NA	TGCAGTGCTCAGACCCCGGGCGAGCAGTACTTC	CSAQTPGEQYF
TRBV5-8	TRBJ2-7	few	NA	TGTGCCAGCAGCTTGAGTTCCTACTCCTACGAGCAGTACTTC	CASSLSSYSYEQYF
TRBV4-1	TRBJ1-5	NA	NA	TGCGCCAGCAGCCAAGAGACTTCTCAGCCCCAGCATTTT	CASSQETSQPQHF
TRBV4-1	TRBJ2-1	NA	TRBD1	TGCGCCAGCAGCCCCGGACAGGGGGTAGCATCGGAGCAGTTCTTC	CASSPGQGVASEQFF
TRBV5-4	TRBJ1-6	NA	NA	TGTGCCAGCAGCTTCCAGGCTGGCAATTCACCCCTCCACTTT	CASSFQAGNSPLHF
TRBV7-3	TRBJ2-1	NA	TRBD2	TGTGCCAGCAGCTTAATGTTAGCGGGGGGCAATGAGCAGTTCTTC	CASSLMLAGGNEQFF
TRBV15	TRBJ2-1	NA	TRBD1	TGTGCCACCAGCAAAGGGACAGGGATGTATGAGCAGTTCTTC	CATSKGTGMYEQFF
TRBV5-5	TRBJ1-1	NA	NA	TGTGCCAGCAGCCCCGGGGAGGGGCCAGCCCCGAACACTGAAGCTTTCTTT	CASSPGEGPAPNTEAFF
TRBV25-1	TRBJ1-2	NA	NA	TGTGCCAGCAGAATAAAGACTTATGGCTACACCTTC	CASRIKTYGYTF
TRBV18	TRBJ1-1	NA	NA	TGTGCCAGCTCACCACCGACGGCCCGAAGGAGCACTGAAGCTTTCTTT	CASSPPTARRSTEAFF
TRBV3-1/TRBV3-2	TRBJ1-5	NA	NA	TGTGCCAGCAGCCAAGATCTATCAGGGGATCAGCCCCAGCATTTT	CASSQDLSGDQPQHF
TRBV7-9	TRBJ2-7	NA	NA	TGTGCCAGCAGCTTATCTTCCAGGGACGAGCAGTACTTC	CASSLSSRDEQYF
TRBV3-1/TRBV3-2	TRBJ1-1	NA	TRBD1	TGTGCCAGCAGCCAAGATCTAGTAGGGACAGGGGGTACCGCACATGAAGCTTTCTTT	CASSQDLVGTGGTAHEAFF
TRBV11-3	TRBJ1-6	NA	NA	TGTGCCAGCAGCTTGGACAGTTTTTCACCCCTCCACTTT	CASSLDSFSPLHF
TRBV11-1	TRBJ2-2	NA	TRBD2	TGTGCCAGCAGCAATGGACTAGCGGGGGGAACCGGGGAGCTGTTTTTT	CASSNGLAGGTGELFF
TRBV9	TRBJ1-1	NA	TRBD1	TGTGCCAGCAGCGTAGGAGGAGGGGGCTTCACTGAAGCTTTCTTT	CASSVGGGGFTEAFF
TRBV7-2	TRBJ2-3	NA	TRBD2	TGTGCCAGCAGCTGGACTAGCGAAGGCACAGATACGCAGTATTTT	CASSWTSEGTDTQYF
TRBV6-1	TRBJ2-7	NA	NA	TGTGCCAGCAGTGAAGGGGCCGGAAGCTCCTACGAGCAGTACTTC	CASSEGAGSSYEQYF
TRBV5-4	TRBJ2-1	NA	TRBD2	TGTGCCAGCAGCTTGGGCGGACTAGTTCCGAATGAGCAGTTCTTC	CASSLGGLVPNEQFF
TRBV5-4	TRBJ1-1	NA	NA	TGTGCCAGCAGCTCCAGGGTTGGGAACACTGAAGCTTTCTTT	CASSSRVGNTEAFF
TRBV3-1/TRBV3-2	TRBJ2-1	NA	NA	TGTGCCAGCAGCCTACGGGGTGTGGCCAATGAGCAGTTCTTC	CASSLRGVANEQFF
TRBV19	TRBJ2-1	NA	TRBD2	TGTGCCAGTAGTACCGAGCGGGGGGCATCCTACAATGAGCAGTTCTTC	CASSTERGASYNEQFF
TRBV6-5	TRBJ1-4	NA	TRBD1	TGTGCCAGCGTTTGGACAGGGGGCGATGAAAAACTGTTTTTT	CASVWTGGDEKLFF
TRBV6-5	TRBJ2-7	NA	NA	TGTGCCAGCTACAGGGATGGTCCCTACGAGCAGTACTTC	CASYRDGPYEQYF
TRBV19	TRBJ1-6	NA	NA	TGTGCCAGTCAGAACAGGGTCGGGTCACCCCTCCACTTT	CASQNRVGSPLHF
TRBV5-4	TRBJ2-5	NA	TRBD2	TGTGCCAGCAGCCTGACTAGCGGTGGCGAGACCCAGTACTTC	CASSLTSGGETQYF
TRBV5-4	TRBJ2-5	NA	TRBD2	TGTGCCAGCAGCTTCAGACTAGCGGGGGGGTGGGAGACCCAGTACTTC	CASSFRLAGGWETQYF
TRBV25-1	TRBJ2-1	NA	NA	TGTGCCAGCAGTGAATTGGCTGGCGGGTGGCAGTTCTTC	CASSELAGGWQFF
TRBV2	TRBJ2-1	NA	TRBD2	TGTGCCAGCAGTGTTGCTAGCGGGGGTGGTGAGCAGTTCTTC	CASSVASGGGEQFF
TRBV29-1	TRBJ1-1	NA	NA	TGCAGCGTGGAAAATCAGGGGCTGTGGACTGAAGCTTTCTTT	CSVENQGLWTEAFF
TRBV30	TRBJ2-7	once	TRBD1	TGTGCCTGGCGGGACAGGGGGACCTACGAGCAGTACTTC	CAWRDRGTYEQYF
TRBV5-5	TRBJ1-1	NA	NA	TGTGCCAGCAGCTTGGGACAGACTAACACTGAAGCTTTCTTT	CASSLGQTNTEAFF
TRBV6-6	TRBJ2-7	NA	NA	TGTGCCAGCAGTTACACACTAGTGGCCTACGAGCAGTACTTC	CASSYTLVAYEQYF
TRBV7-2	TRBJ2-1	NA	TRBD1	TGTGCCAGCAGCCTCACCGGGACAGGGGTCCTCGATGAGCAGTTCTTC	CASSLTGTGVLDEQFF